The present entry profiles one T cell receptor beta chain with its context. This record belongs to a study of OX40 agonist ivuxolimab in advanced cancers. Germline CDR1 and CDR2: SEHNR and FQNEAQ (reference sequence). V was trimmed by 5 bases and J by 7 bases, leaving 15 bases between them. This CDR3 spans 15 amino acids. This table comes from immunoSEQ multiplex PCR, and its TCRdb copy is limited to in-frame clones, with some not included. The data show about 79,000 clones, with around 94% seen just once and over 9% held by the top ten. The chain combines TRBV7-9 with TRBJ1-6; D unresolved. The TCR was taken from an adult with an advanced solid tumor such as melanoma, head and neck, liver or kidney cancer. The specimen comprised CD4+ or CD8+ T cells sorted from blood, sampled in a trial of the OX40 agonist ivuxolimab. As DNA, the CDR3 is TGTGCCAGCAGCGCTGGCCTGGGCGTGAATTCACCCCTCCACTTT. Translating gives CASSAGLGVNSPLHF.